This T cell receptor beta chain stems from a study of sequential checkpoint blockade in melanoma. As for the study in general: Maintenance nivolumab came after either treatment sequence. TCRβ was sequenced from DNA of 91 pretreatment tumors. Overall study findings and caveats: T-cell fraction and clonality followed PD-L1 and CD8+ counts, not mutational load.

This clone has only a few counts. Its antigen remains unknown. Profiled with immunoSEQ multiplex PCR; TCRdb holds only in-frame clones, not every one. The table includes 6,000 or so clones, 20% to 25% detected once. Treatment: randomized to nivolumab then ipilimumab (arm A) or the reverse (arm B). No patient had prior DNA-damaging chemotherapy. The input for sequencing was tumor tissue (inferred from file names), taken from a patient given nivolumab and ipilimumab in sequence. This receptor was identified in a human donor with melanoma.

In nucleotides, the CDR3 is TGTGCCAGCAGTCGACAGCCAGTTAGGTCCTACGAGCAGTACTTC. It encodes CASSRQPVRSYEQYF. V usage is TRBV6-8 and J usage is TRBJ2-7; D might be TRBD1 (5 bases). V was trimmed by 5 bases and J by 1 base, leaving 15 bases between them. Germline V lookup: CDR1 MNHGY, CDR2 SAAAGT. The CDR3 extends over 15 amino acids.